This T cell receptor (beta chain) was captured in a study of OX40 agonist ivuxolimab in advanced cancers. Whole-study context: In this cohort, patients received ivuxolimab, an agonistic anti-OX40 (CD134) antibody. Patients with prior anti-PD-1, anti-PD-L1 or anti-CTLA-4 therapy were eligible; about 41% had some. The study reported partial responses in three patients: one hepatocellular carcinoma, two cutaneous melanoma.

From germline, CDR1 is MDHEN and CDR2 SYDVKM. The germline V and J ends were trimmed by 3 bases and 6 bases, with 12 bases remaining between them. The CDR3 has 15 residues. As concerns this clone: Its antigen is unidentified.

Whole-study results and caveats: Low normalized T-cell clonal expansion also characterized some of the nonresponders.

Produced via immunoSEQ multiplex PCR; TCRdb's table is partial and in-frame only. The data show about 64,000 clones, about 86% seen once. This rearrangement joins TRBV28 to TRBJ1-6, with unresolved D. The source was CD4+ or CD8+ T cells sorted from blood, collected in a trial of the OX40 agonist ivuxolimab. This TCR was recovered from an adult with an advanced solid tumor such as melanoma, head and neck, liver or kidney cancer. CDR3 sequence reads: CASSLSSTPNSPLHF. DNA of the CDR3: TGTGCCAGCAGTTTGAGCTCTACCCCTAATTCACCCCTCCACTTT.